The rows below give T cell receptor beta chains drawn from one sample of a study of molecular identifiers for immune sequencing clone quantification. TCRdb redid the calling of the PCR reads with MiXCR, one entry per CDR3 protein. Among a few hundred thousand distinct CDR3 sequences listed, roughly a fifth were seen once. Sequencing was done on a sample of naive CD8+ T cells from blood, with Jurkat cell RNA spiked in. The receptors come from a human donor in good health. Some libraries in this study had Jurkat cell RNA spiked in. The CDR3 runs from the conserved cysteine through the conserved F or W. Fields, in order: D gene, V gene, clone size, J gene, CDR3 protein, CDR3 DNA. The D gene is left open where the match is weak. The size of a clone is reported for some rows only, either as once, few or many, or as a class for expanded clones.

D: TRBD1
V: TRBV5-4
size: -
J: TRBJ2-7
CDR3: CASSLNRGAYEQYF
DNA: TGTGCCAGCAGCTTAAACAGGGGGGCCTACGAGCAGTACTTC

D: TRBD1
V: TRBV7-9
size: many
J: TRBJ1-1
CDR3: CASSPRTGSWTEAFF
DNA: TGTGCCAGCAGCCCCCGGACAGGGTCTTGGACTGAAGCTTTCTTT

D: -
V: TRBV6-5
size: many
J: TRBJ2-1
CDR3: CASSYGRISYNEQFF
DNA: TGTGCCAGCAGTTACGGACGGATCTCCTACAATGAGCAGTTCTTC

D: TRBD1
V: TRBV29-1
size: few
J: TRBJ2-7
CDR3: CSVIDRVDEQYF
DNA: TGCAGCGTAATAGACAGGGTCGACGAGCAGTACTTC

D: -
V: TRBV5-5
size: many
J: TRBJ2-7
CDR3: CASSPSWLEQYF
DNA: TGTGCCAGCAGCCCTTCTTGGTTAGAGCAGTACTTC

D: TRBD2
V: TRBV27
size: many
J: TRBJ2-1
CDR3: CASSLGGSRYNEQFF
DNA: TGTGCCAGCAGTTTAGGCGGGAGCAGGTACAATGAGCAGTTCTTC

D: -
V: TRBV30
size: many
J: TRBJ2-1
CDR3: CAWSVGNEQFF
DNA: TGTGCCTGGAGTGTTGGAAATGAGCAGTTCTTC

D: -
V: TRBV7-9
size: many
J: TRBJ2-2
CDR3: CASSSWDNTGELFF
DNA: TGTGCCAGCAGCTCATGGGACAACACCGGGGAGCTGTTTTTT

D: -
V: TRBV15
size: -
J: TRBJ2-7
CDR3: CATSRERGDHQYF
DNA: TGTGCCACCAGCAGGGAGCGTGGGGACCATCAGTACTTC

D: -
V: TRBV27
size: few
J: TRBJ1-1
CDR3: CASSLGLIKDTEAFF
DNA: TGTGCCAGCAGTTTAGGGTTAATCAAGGACACTGAAGCTTTCTTT

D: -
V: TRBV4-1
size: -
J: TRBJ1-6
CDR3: CASSQEGFIYNSPLHF
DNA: TGCGCCAGCAGCCAAGAGGGCTTCATCTATAATTCACCCCTCCACTTT

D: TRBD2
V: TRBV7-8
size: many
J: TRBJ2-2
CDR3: CASSPYRTSGGSVIAGELFF
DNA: TGTGCCAGCAGCCCATACCGGACTAGCGGGGGGTCTGTCATCGCCGGGGAGCTGTTTTTT

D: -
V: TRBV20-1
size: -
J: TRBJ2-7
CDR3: CSARDPGASYEQYF
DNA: TGCAGTGCTAGAGATCCCGGCGCTTCCTACGAGCAGTACTTC

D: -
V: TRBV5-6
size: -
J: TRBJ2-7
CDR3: CASSDEGRVLYEQYF
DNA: TGTGCCAGCAGCGACGAGGGACGAGTTCTTTACGAGCAGTACTTC

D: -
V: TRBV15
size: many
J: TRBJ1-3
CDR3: CATRNSGKDTIYF
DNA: TGTGCCACGAGGAATAGCGGGAAGGACACCATATATTTT

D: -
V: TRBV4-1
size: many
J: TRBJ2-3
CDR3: CASSPFGGVGDTQYF
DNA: TGCGCCAGCAGCCCGTTTGGGGGCGTGGGAGATACGCAGTATTTT

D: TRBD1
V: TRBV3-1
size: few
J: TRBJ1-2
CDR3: CASSQTGQGGPGYTF
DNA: TGTGCCAGCAGCCAGACGGGACAGGGAGGCCCAGGCTACACCTTC

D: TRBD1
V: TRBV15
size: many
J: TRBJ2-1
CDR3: CATSRDGRDRGYYNEQFF
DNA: TGTGCCACCAGCAGAGATGGTCGGGACAGGGGTTACTACAATGAGCAGTTCTTC

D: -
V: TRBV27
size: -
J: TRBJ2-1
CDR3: CASSLDRRYSYNEQFF
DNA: TGTGCCAGCAGTCTCGACCGAAGATACTCCTACAATGAGCAGTTCTTC

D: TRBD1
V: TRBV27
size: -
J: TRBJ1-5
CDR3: CASSSRGLGQPQHF
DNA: TGTGCCAGCAGTTCGAGGGGGCTAGGTCAGCCCCAGCATTTT

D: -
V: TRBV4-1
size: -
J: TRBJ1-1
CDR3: CASSRLGEGTGSNTEAFF
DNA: TGCGCCAGCAGCCGGTTAGGGGAGGGGACGGGGTCGAACACTGAAGCTTTCTTT

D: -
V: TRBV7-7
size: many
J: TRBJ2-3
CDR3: CASSLTGANTDTQYF
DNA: TGTGCCAGCAGCTTAACGGGGGCCAACACAGATACGCAGTATTTT

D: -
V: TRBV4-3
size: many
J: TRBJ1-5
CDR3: CASSQDTGLRPQHF
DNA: TGCGCCAGCAGCCAAGATACAGGTTTGCGACCCCAGCATTTT

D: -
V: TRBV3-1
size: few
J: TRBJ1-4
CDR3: CASSQDRGINGNEKLFF
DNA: TGTGCCAGCAGCCAAGATAGAGGGATTAACGGTAATGAAAAACTGTTTTTT

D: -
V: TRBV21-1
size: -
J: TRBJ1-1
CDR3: CASSKVGGREAFF
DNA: TGTGCCAGCAGCAAAGTTGGGGGCCGGGAAGCTTTCTTT

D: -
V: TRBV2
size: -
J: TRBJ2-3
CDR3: CASSEGSFLSTDTQYF
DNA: TGTGCCAGCAGTGAAGGCAGTTTTTTAAGCACAGATACGCAGTATTTT

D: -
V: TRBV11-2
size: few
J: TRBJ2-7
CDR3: CASSLVPSTYEQYF
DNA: TGTGCCAGCAGCTTAGTACCGTCAACCTACGAGCAGTACTTC

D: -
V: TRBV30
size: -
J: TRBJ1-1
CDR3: CAWSDGVGTEAFF
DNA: TGTGCCTGGAGTGACGGGGTCGGCACTGAAGCTTTCTTT

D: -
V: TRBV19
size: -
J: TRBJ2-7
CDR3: CASSTTGGGQYF
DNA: TGTGCCAGTAGTACGACTGGGGGGGGCCAGTACTTC

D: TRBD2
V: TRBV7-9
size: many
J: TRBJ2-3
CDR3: CASSSTSGGTDTQYF
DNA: TGTGCCAGCAGCTCGACTAGCGGGGGCACAGATACGCAGTATTTT

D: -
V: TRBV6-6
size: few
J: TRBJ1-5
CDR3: CVSKEYSNQPQHF
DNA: TGTGTGTCCAAGGAGTATAGCAATCAGCCCCAGCATTTT

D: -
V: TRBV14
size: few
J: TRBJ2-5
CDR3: CASSLTFSTVRETQYF
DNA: TGTGCCAGCAGCCTAACCTTCTCGACTGTGAGGGAGACCCAGTACTTC

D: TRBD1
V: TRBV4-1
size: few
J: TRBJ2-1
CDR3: CASSPPGQLYNEQFF
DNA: TGCGCCAGCAGCCCACCGGGACAGCTCTACAATGAGCAGTTCTTC

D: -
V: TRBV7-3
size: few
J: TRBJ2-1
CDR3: CASSLGGMGNEQFF
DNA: TGTGCCAGCAGCTTAGGGGGAATGGGGAATGAGCAGTTCTTC

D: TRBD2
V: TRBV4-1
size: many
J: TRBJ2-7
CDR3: CASSQDLGEGPYEQYF
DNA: TGCGCCAGCAGCCAAGATTTGGGGGAGGGCCCGTACGAGCAGTACTTC

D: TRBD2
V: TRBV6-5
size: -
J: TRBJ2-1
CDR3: CASSYGAGGPGNEQFF
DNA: TGTGCCAGCAGTTACGGGGCGGGGGGGCCGGGCAATGAGCAGTTCTTC